Below, one TCR beta chain is given with its context. The antigen it recognizes is unknown. The record has no base qualities; no much larger clone is one base away. Interpreted using the paper, the time point label stands for: baseline before first vaccination. Vaccinee samples came from UK trials COV001 and COV002, including a single-blind randomized controlled phase 2/3 trial of AZD1222 (ChAdOx1 nCoV-19) in healthy adults. For TCRbeta chain sequencing, PBMC samples from trial participants were taken at day 0 and at day 28 after the second dose. The data originate from a study of T cell responses to AZD1222 COVID-19 vaccine (dated by TCRdb to the early 2020s). Looking at the study overall: Because spike-specific TCR depth and breadth did not differ between the two schedules, AZD1222 recipients who got a second dose at roughly 4 weeks were pooled with those who got a second dose at roughly 12 weeks. Trial participants were enrolled by age into subgroups of 18-55, 56-69 and 70-plus years, and 148, 28 and 57 TCR-sequenced participants, respectively, were included in these subgroups. TCR sequencing covered some 240 trial participants: 207 given two doses of AZD1222 and around 25 given two doses of MenACWY control vaccine.

The CDR3 runs 15 amino acids, cysteine and phenylalanine included. Only CDR3 DNA remains: 45 bases, in frame from the first base. Cut back by 4 bases and 4 bases, the V and J ends lie 16 bases apart. For CDR1 and CDR2, the germline V gene lists MNHEY and SVGAGI. Here is what the overall study found, with its caveats: In the small 56-69-year group, the increase in depth fell short of significance, most likely because of low power. Participants were mostly white British, with more females than males. The authors suggested clonal diversity may have been underestimated. Only six AZD1222 recipients were SARS-CoV-2 seropositive at baseline, limiting conclusions about previously exposed vaccinees. Spike-specific TCR breadth and depth rose significantly after two AZD1222 doses compared with day 0 and with MenACWY recipients. Because no day 14 peak-response samples were available, repertoires were characterized only after the peak T cell response. CD4 TCRs associated with the vaccine covered the entire spike protein, and the dominant responses were in regions 160-218 and 743-854. Nearly half of unique spike-specific TCRs reportedly recognized epitopes outside regions mutated in the B.1.351 and B.1.1.7 variants.

The CDR3 regions of human TCRbeta chains were analyzed by immunosequencing. The paper's processing steps were these. TCRs in the repertoires were compared against a reference library of SARS-CoV-2-specific TCRs that had been generated with the MIRA antigen-specificity platform. Breadth was defined as the fraction of unique TCRs that were SARS-CoV-2-associated. Depth was defined as the fraction of total T cells that were SARS-CoV-2-associated. Using the MIRA data, each spike-specific TCR was mapped to the spike region that the TCR reacts to and placed in a CD4 or CD8 class. Log10-transformed breadth and depth values were compared by one-way ANOVA with Sidak's multiple comparisons tests. TCRdb obtained this table from immuneACCESS and retained in-frame rearrangements with V and J assigned. These tables miss some clones; where compared with another copy, unresolved V genes account for less than half of the shortfall, and the remainder is unexplained. V and J calls and clone size are copied from that table; D and trimming were computed from the DNA. For this sample there are roughly 140,000 clones; over 75% appear just once. The ten largest clonotypes hold 1.5% to 2% of the sample.

This TCR came from an adult in good health. The starting material was peripheral blood, obtained on day 0 of AZD1222 vaccination. The sequence joins TRBV6-5 to TRBJ1-2; no confident D gene assignment can be made. The sequenced DNA is TGTGCCAGCAGTTCTAGACCCGACCGCTTCTATGGCTACACCTTC. Protein translation: CASSSRPDRFYGYTF.